This T cell receptor beta chain comes out of a study of CD8 T cells in ankylosing spondylitis. Study-wide results and limits: Disease-linked clones displayed a CD8+ phenotype and appeared relatively rarely in peripheral blood. Previously reported in reactive arthritis synovial fluid and blood were some of the motif variants. Reported data indicate significant enrichment of disease-linked clones within matched ankylosing spondylitis synovial fluid. One TCR beta motif, made up of roughly eight highly homologous variants, appeared characteristic of ankylosing spondylitis blood.

This clonotype was counted many times. The antigen remains unidentified. Each CDR3 protein is one row after TCRdb ran MiXCR on the 5' RACE reads. The sample has a few hundred thousand distinct CDR3 sequences, around 7.9% seen once; the top ten hold around 14%. This CDR3 is built from 13 residues. Germline loops: CDR1 DFQATT, CDR2 SNEGSKA (reference sequence). Losses at the gene ends were 6 bases for V and 1 base for J; bases not matched to a gene: 5. The chain uses TRBV20-1 and TRBJ1-1; 7 bases are shared with TRBD1. The origin of this receptor is a male donor with ankylosing spondylitis. Input material: blood, either unsorted or a sorted T cell fraction (not recorded which). This CDR3 reads CSARTGWNTEAFF. CDR3 nucleotide sequence: TGCAGTGCCCGGACAGGTTGGAACACTGAAGCTTTCTTT.